The 23 T cell receptor beta chains in this list originate from one sample, sequenced in a study of long-term antiretroviral therapy in people with HIV. Run at survey level, the immunoSEQ assay was version v3.0. The data were produced by immunoSEQ multiplex PCR, yet TCRdb's version contains in-frame clones alone and is incomplete. This table holds 6,400 or so clones, about 76% found once. The sequences come from unsorted PBMCs, collected 0.2 years after starting antiretroviral therapy. All receptors derive from a man between 40 and 49 years old with HIV.

This clone occurred a few times. The genes are TRBV7-3 and TRBJ2-2; tentatively, D is TRBD1 (6 bases). Germline V gives CDR1 SGHTA, CDR2 FQGTGA. The V end was cut by 4 bases, the J end by 6 bases, with 9 bases between. The CDR3 covers 13 residues. This CDR3 is CASSSQGSGELFF. CDR3 nucleotides: TGTGCCAGCAGCTCTCAGGGGTCCGGGGAGCTGTTTTTT.

The rearrangement joins TRBV6-4 to TRBJ2-2, with D maybe TRBD2 (6 bases). V lost 2 bases to trimming and J lost 7 bases, with 8 bases between them. Germline V CDR1 and CDR2: MRHNA, SNTAGT. This CDR3 is built from 13 residues. The DNA for the CDR3 is TGTGCCAGCAGTGACACTAGCCTCGGGGAGCTGTTTTTT. It translates to CASSDTSLGELFF.

This clone has just a few counts. V gene TRBV11-2 combines with J gene TRBJ2-3, with D unresolved. CDR1 is SGHAT, CDR2 FQNNGV, per germline. The CDR3 is 17 amino acids. Trimming took 0 bases from V and 5 from J, leaving 18 bases between them. CDR3 region: CASSLEFFGSMKDTQYF. The DNA of the CDR3 is TGTGCCAGCAGCTTAGAGTTCTTTGGGTCTATGAAAGATACGCAGTATTTT. The variable domain in full, with the rest retrieved from reference TRBV11-2 and TRBJ2-3, is EAGVAQSPRYKIIEKRQSVAFWCNPISGHATLYWYQQILGQGPKLLIQFQNNGVVDDSQLPKDRFSAERLKGVDSTLKIQPAKLEDSAVYLCASSLEFFGSMKDTQYFGPGTRLTVL.

This clone was observed a handful of times. J is TRBJ2-5 and V is TRBV7-9; 9 nucleotides line up with TRBD1. This CDR3 has 14 amino acids. The ends lost 5 bases at V and 2 bases at J; junction bases unmatched: 3. Per germline, CDR1 SEHNR and CDR2 FQNEAQ (reference sequence). The CDR3 nucleotides read TGTGCCAGCAGCCTAGGACAGGGGCAAGAGACCCAGTACTTC. This translates into CASSLGQGQETQYF.

The V call is TRBV19, the J call TRBJ1-5, with a tentative D call TRBD1 (5 bases). CDR3 size: 15 residues. The germline gives CDR1 LNHDA, CDR2 SQIVND (reference sequence). Between the trimmed V and J ends, which lost 2 bases and 3 bases, there was a span of 11 bases. The CDR3 bases are TGTGCCAGTAGTATAAATATAGGACACAATCAGCCCCAGCATTTT. Translating gives CASSINIGHNQPQHF. Supplemented by reference TRBV19 and TRBJ1-5, the full variable domain reads DGGITQSPKYLFRKEGQNVTLSCEQNLNHDAMYWYRQDPGQGLRLIYYSQIVNDFQKGDIAEGYSVSREKKESFPLTVTSAQKNPTAFYLCASSINIGHNQPQHFGDGTRLSIL.

V usage is TRBV10-1 and J usage is TRBJ2-6; 8 bases match TRBD1. Germline trimming cut 4 bases from V and 0 bases from J; bases unmatched to any gene: 5. The CDR3 length is 17 residues. Germline lookup yields CDR1 WNHNN and CDR2 SYGVQD (reference sequence). DNA of the CDR3: TGCGCCAGCAGTGTGGGACAGGTGAGCTCTGGGGCCAACGTCCTGACTTTC. It yields the protein CASSVGQVSSGANVLTF.

The rearrangement uses TRBV18 and TRBJ2-5; 7 nucleotides match TRBD2. CDR3 length: 13 residues. The V and J ends lost 4 bases and 2 bases, in that order; junction bases with no gene match: 1. CDR1 is KGHSH and CDR2 is LQKENI in the germline V gene. The CDR3 loop is CASSRGGQETQYF. In DNA form, the CDR3 reads TGTGCCAGCTCACGGGGGGGACAAGAGACCCAGTACTTC.

CDR3 protein: CASSDGGGAGAEAFF. In DNA, the CDR3 is TGTGCCAGCAGTGACGGCGGGGGGGCGGGGGCTGAAGCTTTCTTT. The chain combines TRBV2 with TRBJ1-1; D perhaps matches TRBD1 (6 bases). The CDR3 contains 15 residues. Trimming left V 3 bases short and J 6 bases short, with 17 bases between. Per germline, CDR1 SNHLY and CDR2 FYNNEI.

V gene TRBV5-4 combines with J gene TRBJ1-3; 7 bases agree with TRBD1. V dropped 3 bases and J dropped 0; count of bases not matched to a gene: 6. CDR1 and CDR2 (germline): SGHNT, YYREEE (reference sequence). The CDR3 has 16 amino acids. CDR3 residues: CASSWDSSSSGNTIYF. The CDR3 DNA reads TGTGCCAGCAGCTGGGACAGTTCCAGCTCTGGAAACACCATATATTTT.

This clone rates as large. The J gene is TRBJ2-7, the V gene TRBV18, with 8 bases identical to TRBD1. Germline CDR1 and CDR2: KGHSH and LQKENI. There are 14 residues in the CDR3. The V gene end was trimmed by 6 bases and the J gene end by 4 bases; junction bases not matched to a gene: 8. The CDR3 DNA sequence: TGTGCCAGCTCCTTAGCGACAGGGGAGTACGAGCAGTACTTC. Translated: CASSLATGEYEQYF.

This clone was observed once. The chain links TRBV10-3 to TRBJ2-1; 9 nucleotides line up with TRBD1. Germline V CDR1 and CDR2: ENHRY, SYGVKD. With V trimmed by 4 bases and J by 8 bases, 6 bases remained unmatched. This CDR3 is 14 amino acids long. The CDR3 spells CAISAWTGEDEQFF. In DNA form, the CDR3 reads TGTGCCATCAGTGCCTGGACAGGGGAAGATGAGCAGTTCTTC.

The chain is built from TRBV30 and TRBJ2-3; 9 bases are a match to TRBD2. The CDR3 extends over 15 amino acids. The V segment lost 3 bases and the J segment 4 bases; nucleotides outside the gene matches: 8. Germline CDR1 and CDR2: GTSNPN and SVGIG (reference sequence). The CDR3 here is CAWSRPGLAADTQYF. DNA for the CDR3: TGTGCCTGGAGCAGGCCGGGACTAGCCGCAGATACGCAGTATTTT. Based on the CDR3 plus reference TRBV30 and TRBJ2-3, the full variable domain is SQTIHQWPATLVQPVGSPLSLECTVEGTSNPNLYWYRQAAGRGLQLLFYSVGIGQISSEVPQNLSASRPQDRQFILSSKKLLLSDSGFYLCAWSRPGLAADTQYFGPGTRLTVL.

This chain links TRBV11-3 with TRBJ1-6, with D unresolved. The germline CDR1 and CDR2 sequences are SGHNT and YENEEA. The CDR3 has 13 amino acids. Trimming shortened V by 5 bases and J by 10 bases, and 12 bases separated the two germline ends. The CDR3 protein is CASSPTRQSPLHF. The CDR3 DNA reads as TGTGCCAGCAGCCCGACGAGACAATCACCCCTCCACTTT.

The genes are TRBV25-1 and TRBJ1-4; D remains ambiguous. The germline V and J ends were trimmed by 4 bases and 4 bases, with 16 bases remaining between them. This CDR3 region has 16 residues. The germline V gene encodes CDR1 MGHDK and CDR2 SYGVNS. The CDR3 DNA is TGTGCCAGCAGTGGGCGAACTCCCGACGGTAATGAAAAACTGTTTTTT. Translation gives CASSGRTPDGNEKLFF. Full variable domain (rest looked up from reference TRBV25-1 and TRBJ1-4): EADIYQTPRYLVIGTGKKITLECSQTMGHDKMYWYQQDPGMELHLIHYSYGVNSTEKGDLSSESTVSRIRTEHFPLTLESARPSHTSQYLCASSGRTPDGNEKLFFGSGTQLSVL.

This clone was found a few times. The V call is TRBV19, the J call TRBJ2-1; D may be TRBD2 (7 bases). Trimming left V 3 bases short and J 7 bases short, with 16 bases between. There are 15 residues in the CDR3. Germline V gene lookup returns CDR1 LNHDA and CDR2 SQIVND (reference sequence). The CDR3 DNA follows: TGTGCCAGTAGTATTTGGGAGGGGGGGCTTAATGAGCAGTTCTTC. Translated, it gives CASSIWEGGLNEQFF.

The CDR3 DNA sequence: TGTGCCTGTTCGGGACAGGGGGTCACTAATGAAAAACTGTTTTTT. Its translation: CACSGQGVTNEKLFF. The V and J genes are TRBV30 and TRBJ1-4, with 11 bases lining up with TRBD1. The germline V gene encodes CDR1 GTSNPN and CDR2 SVGIG (reference sequence). The CDR3 loop spans 15 amino acids. V dropped 6 bases and J dropped 2; count of bases not matched to a gene: 5.

Only one count was recorded for this clone. Other DNA variants within this sample encode the same CDR3. V is TRBV5-6 and J is TRBJ2-7; D perhaps matches TRBD2 (6 bases). This CDR3 contains 13 residues. Trimming took 4 bases from V and 5 from J, leaving 13 bases between them. Germline values: CDR1 SGHDT, CDR2 YYEEEE. For the CDR3, the DNA is TGTGCCAGCAGCCCCACTGGGGGGAACGAGCAGTACTTC. Its translation is CASSPTGGNEQYF.

The chain links TRBV30 to TRBJ2-4; D is undetermined. Trimming removed 2 bases at V and 0 bases at J, with 5 bases between. CDR1 GTSNPN and CDR2 SVGIG come from the germline V gene (reference sequence). The CDR3 is 13 residues long. The CDR3 region is CAWSTIAKNIQYF. The CDR3, as DNA: TGTGCCTGGAGTACTATAGCCAAAAACATTCAGTACTTC.

This clone was detected a few times. J is TRBJ2-1 and V is TRBV2, with D maybe TRBD1 (6 bases). The germline CDR1 and CDR2 sequences are SNHLY and FYNNEI. Trimming pared 6 bases from V and 8 bases from J, leaving 11 bases between. This CDR3 spans 12 amino acids. The chain's CDR3 is CASSPQGYEQFF. CDR3 coding DNA: TGTGCCAGCAGCCCCCAGGGGTATGAGCAGTTCTTC.

The gene calls are TRBV15 and TRBJ1-4; D unresolved. Trimming removed 2 bases from V and 5 bases from J, with 18 bases in between. Germline V gives CDR1 LNHNV, CDR2 YYDKDF (reference sequence). CDR3 length: 17 residues. CDR3 coding DNA: TGTGCCACCAGCAGATACCTGGGATACCGTCTCAATGAAAAACTGTTTTTT. This codes for CATSRYLGYRLNEKLFF.

Written as DNA, the CDR3 is TGTGCCAGCAGCGTCGACACAGGAATCTCTGGAAACACCATATATTTT. It encodes CASSVDTGISGNTIYF. V usage is TRBV7-4 and J usage is TRBJ1-3; D is possibly TRBD1 (5 bases). Germline CDR1 SGHVT, CDR2 SQSDAQ. The V end lost 5 bases, the J end lost 0 bases, and 14 bases lay between the germline ends. The CDR3 sequence is 16 residues long.

This clone was detected a few times. The genes are TRBV6-1 and TRBJ1-1; 8 bases fit TRBD1. Per germline, CDR1 MNHNS and CDR2 SASEGT. J lost 4 bases, V lost 5 bases, and 6 bases had no gene match. This CDR3 comprises 14 residues. CDR3 sequence: CASSKTGQGTEAFF. The CDR3 coding sequence is TGTGCCAGCAGTAAGACCGGACAGGGCACTGAAGCTTTCTTT.

The chain couples TRBV7-8 to TRBJ1-3; no firm D call. Trimming left V 4 bases short and J 4 bases short, with 2 bases between. CDR1 and CDR2 from the germline V gene are SGHVS and FQNEAQ. This CDR3 is built from 11 residues. The CDR3 DNA follows: TGTGCCAGCAGCTCCGGAAACACCATATATTTT. It encodes CASSSGNTIYF. The variable domain in full, with the rest retrieved from reference TRBV7-8 and TRBJ1-3, is GAGVSQSPRYKVAKRGQDVALRCDPISGHVSLFWYQQALGQGPEFLTYFQNEAQLDKSGLPSDRFFAERPEGSVSTLKIQRTQQEDSAVYLCASSSGNTIYFGEGSWLTVV.